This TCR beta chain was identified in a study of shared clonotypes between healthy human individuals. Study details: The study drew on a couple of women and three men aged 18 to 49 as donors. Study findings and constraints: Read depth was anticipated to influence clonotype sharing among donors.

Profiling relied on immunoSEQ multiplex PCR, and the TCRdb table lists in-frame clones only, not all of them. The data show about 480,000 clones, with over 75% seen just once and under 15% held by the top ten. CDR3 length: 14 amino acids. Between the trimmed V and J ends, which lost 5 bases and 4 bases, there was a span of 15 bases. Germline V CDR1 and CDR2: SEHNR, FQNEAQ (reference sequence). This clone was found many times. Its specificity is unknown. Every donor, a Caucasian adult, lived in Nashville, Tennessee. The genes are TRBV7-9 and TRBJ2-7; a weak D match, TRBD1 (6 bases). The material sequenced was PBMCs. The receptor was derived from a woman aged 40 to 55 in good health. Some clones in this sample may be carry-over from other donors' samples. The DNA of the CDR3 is TGTGCCAGCAGCCAGGACAGTCGATCTTACGAGCAGTACTTC. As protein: CASSQDSRSYEQYF.